The 13 T cell receptor beta chains presented below share a single source sample, sequenced in a study of immune characterization of retroperitoneal liposarcoma. TCRdb recomputed calls from the PCR reads with MiXCR, one row per CDR3 protein. The sample records fewer than 14,000 distinct CDR3 sequences, under 35% being singletons. The sample comprised tumor tissue. These receptors originate from a male donor with retroperitoneal liposarcoma.

This clonotype was detected only a few times. For the CDR3, the DNA is TGTGCCAGCAGTGAATTAGGAAGGGACAATCAGCCCCAGCATTTT. Residues: CASSELGRDNQPQHF. This chain links TRBV6-1 with TRBJ1-5, with D hard to call. Germline loops: CDR1 MNHNS, CDR2 SASEGT. The ends were cut back, 2 bases at V and 3 bases at J, with 11 bases in the middle. The CDR3 loop spans 15 amino acids.

By sample fraction, this clonotype is medium-sized. The chain couples TRBV12-3 or TRBV12-4 to TRBJ2-5; D not resolved. This CDR3 is built from 13 residues. Between the trimmed V and J ends, which lost 2 bases and 5 bases, there was a span of 9 bases. The CDR3 nucleotides are TGTGCCAGCAGTTTATTTGCTGGGGAGACCCAGTACTTC. Translation gives CASSLFAGETQYF.

Regarding this clonotype: The conserved phenylalanine or tryptophan normally closing the CDR3 is absent here, so this likely arose from a read error. The CDR3 nucleotides are TGTGCCAGCAGTTTAGGGGATAGCGCCAGCTCCTACAATGAGCAGTACCCC. Its translation: CASSLGDSASSYNEQYP. The chain combines TRBV12-3 or TRBV12-4 with TRBJ2-1; possible D gene TRBD2, 5 bases. The J call may be wrong; the DNA end is better matched by TRBJ2-7. The CDR3 covers 17 residues.

This chain connects TRBV6-1 to TRBJ2-5; D not certain. Matching the DNA end better, TRBJ2-1 makes the J call doubtful. The CDR3 is 12 residues long. CDR1 and CDR2 (germline): MNHNS, SASEGT. The CDR3 bases are TGTGCCAGCAGAGTAGGGCCTTACGAGCAGTTCTTC. It specifies CASRVGPYEQFF.

The chain links TRBV6-1 to TRBJ1-1; D is undetermined. The CDR3 covers 13 residues. V gave up 6 bases and J gave up 2 bases, with 10 bases separating them. The V gene's germline CDR1 is MNHNS and CDR2 SASEGT. CDR3 in amino acids: CASSRVSNTEAFF. CDR3 nucleotides: TGTGCCAGCAGCCGTGTCTCAAACACTGAAGCTTTCTTT.

This clonotype was seen ten or more times. The rearrangement uses TRBV7-8 and TRBJ2-5; maybe TRBD1 (5 bases). The CDR3 has 19 residues. Trimming removed 2 bases from V and 5 bases from J, with 27 bases in between. From germline, CDR1 is SGHVS and CDR2 FQNEAQ. CDR3 in DNA: TGTGCCAGCAGCTTAAGTCGCAGGGTGACCGTTTTGGTTAGTGAGACCCAGTACTTC. This translates into CASSLSRRVTVLVSETQYF.

The chain combines TRBV6-6 with TRBJ2-1; no definite D call. The CDR3 length is 12 residues. The germline V gene has CDR1 MNHNY and CDR2 SVGAGI (reference sequence). Trimming removed 2 bases at V and 10 bases at J, with 9 bases between. CDR3 sequence reads: CASSYAAYEQFF. DNA for the CDR3: TGTGCCAGCAGTTACGCCGCCTACGAGCAGTTCTTC.

This clonotype was counted many times. The chain carries TRBV12-5 and TRBJ2-1, with a possible D match to TRBD2 (5 bases). The J call could be wrong; TRBJ2-7 is a better fit for the DNA end. The CDR3 has 12 amino acids. Germline V gives CDR1 LGHNT, CDR2 FRNRAP. The CDR3, as DNA: TGTGCTAGTGGAAAGGACTTTTTTCAGCAGTACTTC. It yields the protein CASGKDFFQQYF.

A remark on this clonotype: A single base separates this from a much larger clone, so it may be a read error. This rearrangement joins TRBV7-2 to TRBJ2-1, with D hard to call. This CDR3 is built from 15 residues. Germline CDR1 is SGHTA and CDR2 is FQGNSA. The CDR3 here is CASSLALGSYNELYF. The CDR3 nucleotides read TGTGCCAGCAGCTTAGCGTTGGGAAGCTACAATGAGCTGTACTTC.

This clonotype was observed many times. This chain joins TRBV6-1 and TRBJ2-4, with 12 bases aligning to TRBD2. The V and J ends lost 5 bases and 13 bases, in that order; junction bases with no gene match: 18. CDR3 length equals 17 residues. The germline V gene has CDR1 MNHNS and CDR2 SASEGT. The CDR3 DNA reads TGTGCCAGCAGTTCGCTAGCGGGGGGGCCAGCCGACAATGAGCAGTACTTC. Its protein is CASSSLAGGPADNEQYF.

Ten or more counts support this clonotype. This chain uses TRBV6-1 with TRBJ2-1; 8 bases are a match to TRBD1. Losses at the gene ends were 2 bases for V and 10 bases for J; bases not matched to a gene: 7. This CDR3 has 14 residues. Per the germline V gene, CDR1 is MNHNS and CDR2 is SASEGT. CDR3: CASSETGGTYEQFF. The CDR3 DNA reads TGTGCCAGCAGTGAAACAGGGGGGACCTACGAGCAGTTCTTC.

V usage is TRBV6-1 and J usage is TRBJ2-1, with TRBD2 matching 7 bases. Trimming cost V 4 bases and J 6 bases; bases outside gene matches: 6. Looked up from germline, CDR1 is MNHNS and CDR2 is SASEGT. This CDR3 has 14 amino acids. CDR3 region: CASSGASGPNEQFF. CDR3 DNA sequence: TGTGCCAGCAGTGGCGCTAGCGGTCCCAATGAGCAGTTCTTC.

V usage is TRBV15 and J usage is TRBJ1-4, with a tentative D call TRBD1 (6 bases). The germline gives CDR1 LNHNV, CDR2 YYDKDF (reference sequence). V lost 4 bases and J 3 bases, leaving 18 bases between the germline ends. This CDR3 spans 17 amino acids. CDR3 DNA sequence: TGTGCCACCAGCACCCCCGAGGGGGGGATGGCTAATGAAAAACTGTTTTTT. Translated: CATSTPEGGMANEKLFF.